The 26 T cell receptor beta chains below all came from one sample that was sequenced in a study of cytomegalovirus exposure and HLA in healthy donors. TCRdb's copy holds only in-frame clones and misses some; the assay was immunoSEQ multiplex PCR. Of about 160,000 clones in the sample, around 92% are singletons; the top ten hold under 13%. The sequenced material came from PBMCs. The receptors shown here come from a woman in her late teens or twenties in good health and CMV-seropositive.

The J gene is TRBJ2-1, the V gene TRBV28; TRBD2 aligns across 15 bases. Germline-derived CDR1 and CDR2 are MDHEN and SYDVKM. The ends lost 6 bases at V and 1 base at J; junction bases unmatched: 1. The CDR3 is 16 residues long. The CDR3 DNA follows: TGTGCCAGCAGAGGGACTAGCGGGGGGTCCTACAATGAGCAGTTCTTC. This encodes CASRGTSGGSYNEQFF.

The genes are TRBV5-1 and TRBJ2-2, with 9 bases that match TRBD1. From germline, CDR1 is SGHRS and CDR2 YFSETQ. Trimming removed 3 bases from V and 3 bases from J; junction bases left unmatched: 6. This CDR3 is built from 16 residues. CDR3: CASSWGQGIDTGELFF. The CDR3 nucleotides are TGCGCCAGCAGCTGGGGACAGGGAATCGACACCGGGGAGCTGTTTTTT.

The rearrangement uses TRBV2 and TRBJ2-1, with D maybe TRBD1 (5 bases). This CDR3 is built from 16 residues. V gave up 3 bases and J gave up 9 bases, with 21 bases separating them. Germline V gene lookup returns CDR1 SNHLY and CDR2 FYNNEI. The DNA for the CDR3 is TGTGCCAGCAGTGATAGACAGCTCATCCTTTCTGGTGAGCAGTTCTTC. It codes for CASSDRQLILSGEQFF.

The rearrangement uses TRBV6-6 and TRBJ2-5; 12 positions match TRBD1. The CDR3 is 14 residues long. Per the germline V gene, CDR1 is MNHNY and CDR2 is SVGAGI (reference sequence). V dropped 8 bases and J dropped 5; count of bases not matched to a gene: 6. CDR3 loop: CASGTGTGGETQYF. CDR3 bases: TGTGCCAGCGGCACCGGGACAGGGGGCGAGACCCAGTACTTC.

This clone was picked up a small number of times. The J gene is TRBJ1-2, the V gene TRBV19; D unresolved. Germline loops: CDR1 LNHDA, CDR2 SQIVND (reference sequence). The length of the CDR3 is 13 residues. With 7 bases removed from V and 2 bases from J, the gap between germline ends came to 11 bases. CDR3 DNA: TGTGCCAGTAATTTCCGGGAAAACTATGGCTACACCTTC. Its translation: CASNFRENYGYTF. Based on the CDR3 plus reference TRBV19 and TRBJ1-2, the full variable domain is DGGITQSPKYLFRKEGQNVTLSCEQNLNHDAMYWYRQDPGQGLRLIYYSQIVNDFQKGDIAEGYSVSREKKESFPLTVTSAQKNPTAFYLCASNFRENYGYTFGSGTRLTVV.

The V and J genes are TRBV4-1 and TRBJ1-2; 7 bases map to TRBD1. Losses at the gene ends were 4 bases for V and 8 bases for J; bases not matched to a gene: 7. The CDR3 loop spans 13 amino acids. The germline gives CDR1 MGHRA, CDR2 YSYEKL. The chain's CDR3 is CASSPDRLKGYTF. Here the CDR3 DNA reads TGCGCCAGCAGCCCGGACAGGCTTAAGGGCTACACCTTC.

The chain uses TRBV15 and TRBJ2-7; 10 positions match TRBD2. The CDR3 is made up of 15 amino acids. V dropped 1 base and J dropped 4; count of bases not matched to a gene: 4. CDR1 and CDR2 from the germline V gene are LNHNV and YYDKDF (reference sequence). Here the CDR3 reads CATSRGSSGSYEQYF. The CDR3 DNA is TGTGCCACCAGCAGAGGGTCTAGCGGGAGTTACGAGCAGTACTTC.

This chain joins TRBV25-1 and TRBJ2-3; D is unresolved. The germline gives CDR1 MGHDK, CDR2 SYGVNS. The V end lost 8 bases, the J end lost 5 bases, and 8 bases lay between the germline ends. The CDR3 length is 11 residues. CDR3 DNA sequence: TGTGCCAGCCGGAGTTTAGATACGCAGTATTTT. Protein: CASRSLDTQYF.

Details on this clone: Additional DNA sequences in this sample encode the identical CDR3. The chain joins TRBV27 to TRBJ2-7; no clear D gene. Germline CDR1 is MNHEY and CDR2 is SMNVEV (reference sequence). The V and J ends lost 6 bases and 1 base respectively, with 13 bases between them. The CDR3 consists of 14 residues. The CDR3 DNA sequence: TGTGCCAGCAGGGGCAGAATGGGTTCCTACGAGCAGTACTTC. It translates to CASRGRMGSYEQYF.

The chain joins TRBV28 to TRBJ2-7; D possibly corresponds to TRBD1 (5 bases). The CDR3 is made up of 14 amino acids. Germline lookup yields CDR1 MDHEN and CDR2 SYDVKM. Trimming cost V 2 bases and J 3 bases, with 11 bases left between them. The CDR3 protein is CASSLVGQYYEQYF. CDR3 DNA sequence: TGTGCCAGCAGTTTAGTGGGGCAGTACTACGAGCAGTACTTC.

The chain carries TRBV28 and TRBJ2-1; 8 bases align to TRBD2. The length of the CDR3 is 15 residues. The V segment lost 3 bases and the J segment 10 bases; nucleotides outside the gene matches: 11. Germline values: CDR1 MDHEN, CDR2 SYDVKM. CDR3 residues: CASSFPSGSYGEQFF. DNA for the CDR3: TGTGCCAGCAGTTTTCCCAGCGGGAGTTATGGCGAGCAGTTCTTC.

The V and J genes are TRBV7-2 and TRBJ2-5; no reliable D call. The CDR3 is 14 residues long. Germline V lookup: CDR1 SGHTA, CDR2 FQGNSA. Trimming removed 0 bases at V and 2 bases at J, with 7 bases between. The CDR3 region has the DNA TGTGCCAGCAGCTTAGCGGCGGTTCAAGAGACCCAGTACTTC. As protein: CASSLAAVQETQYF.

V and J are TRBV7-6 and TRBJ1-3, with TRBD1 as a possible D gene (6 bases). This CDR3 region has 19 residues. From germline, CDR1 is SGHVS and CDR2 FNYEAQ. Trimming took off 2 bases at V and 3 bases at J, with 23 bases between the two ends. In DNA form, the CDR3 reads TGTGCCAGCAGCTTAAGCCCTCAGGGGACGCGTGGTTATGGAAACACCATATATTTT. Its protein is CASSLSPQGTRGYGNTIYF.

This clone has more than one count but fewer than ten. The chain links TRBV5-1 to TRBJ1-2; 10 bases fit TRBD1. CDR1 SGHRS and CDR2 YFSETQ come from the germline V gene. This CDR3 spans 15 amino acids. After removal of 2 bases from V and 8 bases from J, the junction contained 9 bases not matched to a gene. The CDR3 protein is CASSFPGQGTEGYTF. The CDR3 DNA reads as TGCGCCAGCAGCTTCCCGGGACAGGGGACGGAGGGCTACACCTTC. Supplemented by reference TRBV5-1 and TRBJ1-2, the full variable domain reads KAGVTQTPRYLIKTRGQQVTLSCSPISGHRSVSWYQQTPGQGLQFLFEYFSETQRNKGNFPGRFSGRQFSNSRSEMNVSTLELGDSALYLCASSFPGQGTEGYTFGSGTRLTVV.

The chain joins TRBV15 to TRBJ2-1; the D gene is possibly TRBD1 (6 bases). This CDR3 comprises 14 residues. Trimming shortened V by 9 bases and J by 0 bases, and 12 bases separated the two germline ends. Per the germline V gene, CDR1 is LNHNV and CDR2 is YYDKDF (reference sequence). CDR3 sequence: CATRTESSYNEQFF. CDR3 DNA sequence: TGTGCCACGCGGACAGAAAGCTCCTACAATGAGCAGTTCTTC.

The rearrangement uses TRBV28 and TRBJ2-7; 9 nucleotides align to TRBD1. J was trimmed by 6 bases and V by 8 bases; bases with no gene match: 17. This CDR3 is built from 16 residues. Germline-derived CDR1 and CDR2 are MDHEN and SYDVKM. The CDR3 DNA follows: TGTGCCAGCGCCTATCGGGACAGGGTACTAAAAGGCGAGCAGTACTTC. It translates to CASAYRDRVLKGEQYF. Together with reference TRBV28 and TRBJ2-7, the CDR3 gives the full variable domain: DVKVTQSSRYLVKRTGEKVFLECVQDMDHENMFWYRQDPGLGLRLIYFSYDVKMKEKGDIPEGYSVSREKKERFSLILESASTNQTSMYLCASAYRDRVLKGEQYFGPGTRLTVT.

This rearrangement joins TRBV13 to TRBJ2-7; tentatively, D is TRBD1 (8 bases). The CDR3 covers 16 residues. Trimming shortened V by 5 bases and J by 3 bases, and 20 bases separated the two germline ends. Germline V CDR1 and CDR2: PRHDT, FYEKMQ (reference sequence). The CDR3 protein is CASSPRGAGGYYEQYF. CDR3 coding DNA: TGTGCCAGCAGCCCTCGGGGGGCAGGGGGCTACTACGAGCAGTACTTC.

This chain uses TRBV27 with TRBJ1-1, with D perhaps TRBD1 (5 bases). The V and J ends lost 3 bases and 1 base respectively, with 21 bases between them. The CDR3 length is 18 residues. Germline V gene data show CDR1 as MNHEY and CDR2 as SMNVEV (reference sequence). CDR3 sequence: CASSFTAGSLGGNTEAFF. CDR3 coding DNA: TGTGCCAGCAGTTTCACCGCGGGGAGTCTGGGGGGGAACACTGAAGCTTTCTTT.

This sequence joins TRBV7-9 and TRBJ1-1, with 7 bases that match TRBD1. Germline V gene sequence: CDR1 SEHNR, CDR2 FQNEAQ (reference sequence). CDR3 length: 17 residues. The junction had 14 bases not matched to a gene; V was cut back by 5 bases and J by 2 bases. The CDR3 DNA reads TGTGCCAGCAGCCCCCATCTCACAGGGGTTTATAACACTGAAGCTTTCTTT. This gives the protein CASSPHLTGVYNTEAFF.

Here the CDR3 DNA reads TGTGCCAGCAGCCCCCGGACAGGAAGCTCCTACGAGCAGTACTTC. Residues: CASSPRTGSSYEQYF. The chain uses TRBV7-8 and TRBJ2-7, with 7 bases aligning to TRBD1. V was clipped by 5 bases and J by 0 bases; unmatched bases: 7. This CDR3 has 15 residues. Germline lookup yields CDR1 SGHVS and CDR2 FQNEAQ.

This sequence joins TRBV5-6 and TRBJ1-2, with D perhaps TRBD1 (6 bases). Germline V CDR1 and CDR2: SGHDT, YYEEEE. CDR3 size: 15 residues. Trimming pared 4 bases from V and 1 base from J, leaving 14 bases between. DNA for the CDR3: TGTGCCAGCAGCCGTATAACAGGGAGTAACTATGGCTACACCTTC. This sequence encodes CASSRITGSNYGYTF.

This chain connects TRBV5-1 to TRBJ1-1; the D gene is possibly TRBD1 (5 bases). Germline CDR1 reads SGHRS; CDR2 reads YFSETQ. The CDR3 is 15 amino acids. Trimming shortened V by 0 bases and J by 1 base, and 10 bases separated the two germline ends. In DNA form, the CDR3 reads TGCGCCAGCAGCTTGGTAACAGGACAGAACACTGAAGCTTTCTTT. It translates to CASSLVTGQNTEAFF.

The chain couples TRBV27 to TRBJ2-7, with 7 bases lining up with TRBD1. Trimming cost V 5 bases and J 0 bases; bases outside gene matches: 4. The CDR3 contains 14 residues. CDR1 is MNHEY, CDR2 SMNVEV, per germline (reference sequence). CDR3 protein: CASSTGASSYEQYF. The CDR3 nucleotides read TGTGCCAGCAGTACAGGGGCGAGCTCCTACGAGCAGTACTTC.

The rearrangement uses TRBV30 and TRBJ1-4, with no clear D. Germline values: CDR1 GTSNPN, CDR2 SVGIG (reference sequence). With 2 bases removed from V and 2 bases from J, the gap between germline ends came to 9 bases. The length of the CDR3 is 14 residues. The CDR3 DNA sequence: TGTGCCTGGAGTTTGACACTTACTAATGAAAAACTGTTTTTT. It encodes CAWSLTLTNEKLFF.

The V and J genes are TRBV4-2 and TRBJ2-1, with 9 positions matching TRBD1. The germline V gene encodes CDR1 LGHNA and CDR2 YNFKEQ. V was clipped by 0 bases and J by 7 bases; unmatched bases: 4. The CDR3 contains 15 residues. The CDR3 region has the DNA TGTGCCAGCAGCCAAGATGGAGGACAGGGGAATGAGCAGTTCTTC. The encoded protein is CASSQDGGQGNEQFF.

The rearrangement uses TRBV7-2 and TRBJ2-7; the match to TRBD1 covers 8 bases. The CDR3 loop spans 14 amino acids. Germline-derived CDR1 and CDR2 are SGHTA and FQGNSA. V gave up 3 bases and J gave up 6 bases; unmatched junction bases: 7. CDR3 region: CASSLRQGSSEQYF. The CDR3 DNA is TGTGCCAGCAGCTTGAGACAGGGGTCGAGCGAGCAGTACTTC.